Listed here are 24 T cell receptor beta chains from one sample, sequenced in a study of blood T cell repertoires in COVID-19. TCRdb's table, derived via immunoSEQ multiplex PCR, lists solely in-frame clones and lacks some. Altogether 170,000 or so clones are present, around 89% being singletons, with the ten largest covering about 6.6%. The sequenced sample consisted of PBMCs or T cells enriched from blood (not recorded which). The origin of the receptors is a woman in her 50s who had recovered from COVID-19.

The chain couples TRBV6-2 or TRBV6-3 to TRBJ1-2; D might be TRBD1 (6 bases). This CDR3 has 12 residues. CDR1 and CDR2 from the germline V gene are MNHEY and SVGEGT. V lost 4 bases, J lost 7 bases, and 10 bases lay in between. CDR3 amino acids: CASSLSGVGYTF. CDR3 DNA sequence: TGTGCCAGCAGTTTGTCAGGGGTTGGCTACACCTTC.

The chain joins TRBV27 to TRBJ1-2; D is possibly TRBD1 (5 bases). CDR3 length equals 12 residues. V was trimmed by 11 bases and J by 7 bases, leaving 17 bases between them. The germline V gene has CDR1 MNHEY and CDR2 SMNVEV (reference sequence). This chain's CDR3 is CASLTPGGGYTF. The DNA for the CDR3 is TGTGCCTCCCTAACCCCCGGGGGTGGCTACACCTTC.

This chain uses TRBV21-1 with TRBJ2-7; TRBD1, the D gene given by the table, was not confirmed from the DNA. TRBV21-1 is a listed pseudogene. The CDR3 contains 15 residues. Here the CDR3 DNA reads TGTGCCAGCAGCACAAGCCGGGACAGACCTTACGAGCAGTACTTC. Encoded protein: CASSTSRDRPYEQYF.

This clone was recorded only once. The chain joins TRBV7-2 to TRBJ2-3; 15 nucleotides match TRBD2. The germline CDR1 and CDR2 sequences are SGHTA and FQGNSA. Germline trimming cut 5 bases from V and 1 base from J; bases unmatched to any gene: 10. The CDR3 is 19 amino acids. CDR3 sequence (DNA): TGTGCCAGCAGCCTCCGAGGACTAGCGGGGGGGCCGCGCACAGATACGCAGTATTTT. Residues: CASSLRGLAGGPRTDTQYF. Together with reference TRBV7-2 and TRBJ2-3, the CDR3 gives the full variable domain: GAGVSQSPSNKVTEKGKDVELRCDPISGHTALYWYRQSLGQGLEFLIYFQGNSAPDKSGLPSDRFSAERTGGSVSTLTIQRTQQEDSAVYLCASSLRGLAGGPRTDTQYFGPGTRLTVL.

A few counts support this clone. This chain links TRBV5-1 with TRBJ2-1, with 8 nucleotides matching TRBD1. There are 15 residues in the CDR3. CDR1 is SGHRS, CDR2 YFSETQ, per germline. The J segment lost 8 bases and the V segment lost 4 bases, leaving 11 bases of the junction unmatched. The CDR3 protein is CASSPRNDRGDEQFF. DNA of the CDR3: TGCGCCAGCAGCCCCCGAAATGACAGGGGCGATGAGCAGTTCTTC.

V gene TRBV5-4 combines with J gene TRBJ2-5, with D unresolved. Trimming cost V 4 bases and J 4 bases, with 8 bases left between them. Germline V CDR1 and CDR2: SGHNT, YYREEE (reference sequence). The CDR3 consists of 12 residues. The DNA for the CDR3 is TGTGCCAGCAGCCTATCCCGAGAGACCCAGTACTTC. Protein: CASSLSRETQYF.

The chain uses TRBV4-1 and TRBJ2-3, with 7 positions matching TRBD1. Unmatched junction bases numbered 7, after V lost 4 bases and J lost 3 bases. The CDR3 spans 15 residues. Germline-derived CDR1 and CDR2 are MGHRA and YSYEKL. CDR3 loop: CASSRSTGSTDTQYF. In nucleotides, the CDR3 is TGCGCCAGCAGCCGATCGACAGGGAGTACAGATACGCAGTATTTT.

The gene calls are TRBV7-2 and TRBJ2-3; D possibly corresponds to TRBD1 (5 bases). The CDR3 sequence is 17 residues long. V lost 5 bases, J lost 4 bases, and 22 bases lay in between. CDR1 and CDR2 from the germline V gene are SGHTA and FQGNSA. The CDR3 region has the DNA TGTGCCAGCAGCCCCTGGTGGGCAGGGTCTAGTGCAGATACGCAGTATTTT. Translating it yields CASSPWWAGSSADTQYF.

This clone was seen just once. The chain links TRBV30 to TRBJ1-6; D remains unclear. The CDR3 extends over 14 amino acids. The V gene's germline CDR1 is GTSNPN and CDR2 SVGIG (reference sequence). Trimming took 3 bases from V and 8 from J, leaving 14 bases between them. The CDR3 is CAWRRRGSDSPLHF. The CDR3 nucleotides read TGTGCCTGGAGGAGGCGGGGATCGGATTCACCCCTCCACTTT.

The V call is TRBV4-1, the J call TRBJ2-2, with D possibly TRBD2 on 6 matching bases. Germline V gene sequence: CDR1 MGHRA, CDR2 YSYEKL. The CDR3 totals 15 residues. Trimming removed 4 bases from V and 6 bases from J, with 15 bases in between. CDR3 coding DNA: TGCGCCAGCAGCCGTTCGGGACGGGGGTCCGGGGAGCTGTTTTTT. Translating it yields CASSRSGRGSGELFF.

The rearrangement links TRBV15 to TRBJ1-2, with 8 bases matching TRBD1. Germline V CDR1 and CDR2: LNHNV, YYDKDF (reference sequence). The CDR3 loop spans 13 amino acids. V gave up 5 bases and J gave up 8 bases; unmatched junction bases: 7. The CDR3 bases are TGTGCCACCAGCTCCCGACAGGGGAACGGCTACACCTTC. It is translated as CATSSRQGNGYTF.

This clone was detected only once. The chain joins TRBV7-7 to TRBJ2-2, with a possible D match to TRBD1 (5 bases). The germline V and J ends were trimmed by 4 bases and 2 bases, with 11 bases remaining between them. This CDR3 region has 15 residues. The germline gives CDR1 SSHAT, CDR2 FNYEAQ (reference sequence). CDR3 amino acids: CASSSQGRNTGELFF. The CDR3 nucleotides are TGTGCCAGCAGCTCCCAGGGAAGAAACACCGGGGAGCTGTTTTTT.

This chain connects TRBV30 to TRBJ1-6; 7 bases are a match to TRBD1. V was clipped by 0 bases and J by 7 bases; unmatched bases: 6. The CDR3 spans 15 residues. Per the germline V gene, CDR1 is GTSNPN and CDR2 is SVGIG (reference sequence). The CDR3 spells CAWSVWSTGNSPLHF. The CDR3 nucleotides read TGTGCCTGGAGTGTATGGTCGACAGGGAATTCACCCCTCCACTTT. The entire variable domain, with the rest obtained from reference TRBV30 and TRBJ1-6, is as follows: SQTIHQWPATLVQPVGSPLSLECTVEGTSNPNLYWYRQAAGRGLQLLFYSVGIGQISSEVPQNLSASRPQDRQFILSSKKLLLSDSGFYLCAWSVWSTGNSPLHFGNGTRLTVT.

This clone was observed a single time. Distinct nucleotide sequences in the sample also encode this CDR3. The V call is TRBV4-3, the J call TRBJ2-3; maybe TRBD2 (5 bases). Germline CDR1 and CDR2: LGHNA and YSLEER. V lost 0 bases and J lost 1, with 8 bases in between. The CDR3 contains 15 residues. The DNA of the CDR3 is TGCGCCAGCAGCCAAGAGCCCGGGGGCACAGATACGCAGTATTTT. This sequence encodes CASSQEPGGTDTQYF.

V and J are TRBV7-8 and TRBJ2-5; 8 bases are shared with TRBD2. CDR3 size: 16 residues. Germline V lookup: CDR1 SGHVS, CDR2 FQNEAQ. V trimming: 1 base; J trimming: 1 base; junction bases outside the gene matches: 5. In DNA, the CDR3 is TGTGCCAGCAGCTTAGGGGCGGCGGGGGGCCAAGAGACCCAGTACTTC. Its translation: CASSLGAAGGQETQYF.

DNA of the CDR3: TGTGCCAGCAACCTACAGGGGGCAAGCTCCTACAATGAGCAGTTCTTC. It codes for CASNLQGASSYNEQFF. The chain employs TRBV27 and TRBJ2-1, with 9 bases lining up with TRBD1. Losses at the gene ends were 7 bases for V and 0 bases for J; bases not matched to a gene: 7. CDR1 and CDR2 from the germline V gene are MNHEY and SMNVEV (reference sequence). This CDR3 is built from 16 residues.

The genes are TRBV5-8 and TRBJ2-2; 7 bases map to TRBD2. Germline CDR1 reads SGHTS; CDR2 reads YDEGEE. The CDR3 has 14 residues. Unmatched junction bases numbered 1, after V lost 1 base and J lost 4 bases. The CDR3 here is CASSLTSVTGELFF. CDR3 in DNA: TGTGCCAGCAGCTTGACTAGCGTCACCGGGGAGCTGTTTTTT.

The chain carries TRBV5-4 and TRBJ2-3, with 7 bases aligning to TRBD2. There are 16 residues in the CDR3. Per the germline V gene, CDR1 is SGHNT and CDR2 is YYREEE (reference sequence). After removal of 2 bases from V and 2 bases from J, the junction contained 8 bases not matched to a gene. CDR3 nucleotides: TGTGCCAGCAGCTTTGTAGGGACTACTTCCACAGATACGCAGTATTTT. This codes for CASSFVGTTSTDTQYF.

J is TRBJ2-7 and V is TRBV10-3, with 9 nucleotides matching TRBD1. V shed 7 bases, J shed 5 bases, and the junction held 6 bases outside the gene matches. Germline assignment: CDR1 ENHRY and CDR2 SYGVKD. The CDR3 length is 13 residues. The CDR3 loop reads CAITRTGEDEQYF. Here the CDR3 DNA reads TGTGCCATCACACGGACAGGGGAGGACGAGCAGTACTTC.

This chain connects TRBV18 to TRBJ1-5, with a weak D call TRBD1 (6 bases). Germline V lookup: CDR1 KGHSH, CDR2 LQKENI. The CDR3 contains 18 residues. V lost 0 bases and J lost 0, with 15 bases in between. CDR3 nucleotide sequence: TGTGCCAGCTCACCACCCCCCGGACAGCCATATAGCAATCAGCCCCAGCATTTT. Amino acid sequence: CASSPPPGQPYSNQPQHF.

This rearrangement joins TRBV7-9 to TRBJ1-1; possible D gene TRBD1, 5 bases. The V gene's germline CDR1 is SEHNR and CDR2 FQNEAQ (reference sequence). Trimming left V 5 bases short and J 5 bases short, with 21 bases between. The CDR3 loop spans 16 amino acids. CDR3 protein: CASSPPLGGVRTEAFF. The DNA for the CDR3 is TGTGCCAGCAGCCCCCCCCTCGGGGGGGTAAGGACTGAAGCTTTCTTT.

This chain connects TRBV24-1 to TRBJ1-5; tentative D call: TRBD1 (5 bases). V was shortened by 6 bases and J by 1 base, with 9 bases between the two germline ends. Germline CDR1 and CDR2: KGHDR and SFDVKD. The CDR3 is made up of 14 amino acids. The CDR3 loop is CATSTGSSNQPQHF. CDR3 sequence (DNA): TGTGCCACCAGTACAGGATCGAGCAATCAGCCCCAGCATTTT.

This clone was seen a single time. The chain joins TRBV5-6 to TRBJ2-1; 7 positions agree with TRBD1. Germline CDR1 is SGHDT and CDR2 is YYEEEE. J gave up 8 bases and V 5 bases, and 16 bases lay outside the gene matches. This CDR3 spans 16 amino acids. CDR3 residues: CASRSRGGRFVHEQFF. The CDR3 region has the DNA TGTGCCAGCAGATCAAGAGGGGGCAGGTTCGTCCATGAGCAGTTCTTC.

V and J are TRBV30 and TRBJ2-5; TRBD1 agrees at 10 bases. The ends lost 0 bases at V and 0 bases at J; junction bases unmatched: 1. The CDR3 loop spans 15 amino acids. Germline loops: CDR1 GTSNPN, CDR2 SVGIG (reference sequence). This CDR3 is CAWSVGTGDQETQYF. The CDR3 nucleotides are TGTGCCTGGAGTGTGGGGACAGGGGACCAAGAGACCCAGTACTTC. Based on the CDR3 plus reference TRBV30 and TRBJ2-5, the full variable domain is SQTIHQWPATLVQPVGSPLSLECTVEGTSNPNLYWYRQAAGRGLQLLFYSVGIGQISSEVPQNLSASRPQDRQFILSSKKLLLSDSGFYLCAWSVGTGDQETQYFGPGTRLLVL.